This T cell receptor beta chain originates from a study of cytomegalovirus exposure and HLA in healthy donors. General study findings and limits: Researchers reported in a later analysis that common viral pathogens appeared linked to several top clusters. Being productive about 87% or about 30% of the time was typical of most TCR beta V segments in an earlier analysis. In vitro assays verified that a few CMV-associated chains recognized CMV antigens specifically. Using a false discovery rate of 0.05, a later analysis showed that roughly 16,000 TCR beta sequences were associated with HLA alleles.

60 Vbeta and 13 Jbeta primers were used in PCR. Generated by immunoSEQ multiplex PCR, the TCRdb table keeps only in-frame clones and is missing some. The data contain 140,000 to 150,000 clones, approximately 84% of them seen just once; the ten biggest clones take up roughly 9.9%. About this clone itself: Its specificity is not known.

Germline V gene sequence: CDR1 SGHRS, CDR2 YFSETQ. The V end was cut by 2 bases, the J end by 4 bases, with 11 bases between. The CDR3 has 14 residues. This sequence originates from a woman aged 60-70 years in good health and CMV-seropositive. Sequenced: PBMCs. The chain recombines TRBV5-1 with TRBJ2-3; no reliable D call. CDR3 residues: CASSFPADSDTQYF. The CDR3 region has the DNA TGCGCCAGCAGCTTCCCCGCAGACTCAGATACGCAGTATTTT.